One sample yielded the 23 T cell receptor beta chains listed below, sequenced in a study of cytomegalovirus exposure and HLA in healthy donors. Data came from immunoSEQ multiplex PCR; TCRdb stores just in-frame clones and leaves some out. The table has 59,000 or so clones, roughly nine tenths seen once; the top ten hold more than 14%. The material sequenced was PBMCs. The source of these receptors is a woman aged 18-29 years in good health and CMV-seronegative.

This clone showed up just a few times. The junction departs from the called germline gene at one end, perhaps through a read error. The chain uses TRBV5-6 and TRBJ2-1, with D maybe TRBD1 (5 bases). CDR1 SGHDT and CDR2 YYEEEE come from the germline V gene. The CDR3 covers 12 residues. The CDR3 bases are TGTGCCAGCAGGTTGGGGCCGGGTGAGCAGTTCTTC. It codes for CASRLGPGEQFF.

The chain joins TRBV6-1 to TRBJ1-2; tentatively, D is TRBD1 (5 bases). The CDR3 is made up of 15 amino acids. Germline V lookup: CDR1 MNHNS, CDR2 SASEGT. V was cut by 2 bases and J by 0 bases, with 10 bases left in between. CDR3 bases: TGTGCCAGCAGTGAATTAAGGGGCTCTAACTATGGCTACACCTTC. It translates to CASSELRGSNYGYTF.

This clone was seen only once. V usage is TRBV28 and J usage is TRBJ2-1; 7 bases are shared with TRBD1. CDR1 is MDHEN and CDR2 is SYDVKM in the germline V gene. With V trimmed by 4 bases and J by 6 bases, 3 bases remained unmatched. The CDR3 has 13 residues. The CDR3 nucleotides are TGTGCCAGCAGTTCTGGACAGGTCAATGAGCAGTTCTTC. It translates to CASSSGQVNEQFF.

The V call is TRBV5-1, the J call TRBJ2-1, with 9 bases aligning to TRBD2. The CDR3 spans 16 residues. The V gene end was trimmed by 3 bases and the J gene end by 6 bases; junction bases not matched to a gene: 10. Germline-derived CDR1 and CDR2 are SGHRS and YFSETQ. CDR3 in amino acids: CASSSTGTSSVNEQFF. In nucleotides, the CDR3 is TGCGCCAGCAGCTCAACCGGGACTAGCAGTGTCAATGAGCAGTTCTTC.

CDR3 protein: CSVLYGREAFF. In nucleotides, the CDR3 is TGCAGCGTTCTCTATGGGCGCGAAGCTTTCTTT. The chain joins TRBV29-1 to TRBJ1-1; D gene ambiguous. CDR1 is SQVTM and CDR2 is ANQGSEA in the germline V gene. The length of the CDR3 is 11 residues. V lost 5 bases to trimming and J lost 8 bases, with 12 bases between them.

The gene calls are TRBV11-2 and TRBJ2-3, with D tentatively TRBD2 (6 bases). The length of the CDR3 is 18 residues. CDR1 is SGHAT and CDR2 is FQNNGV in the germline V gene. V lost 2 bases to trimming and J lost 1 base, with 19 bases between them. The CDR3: CASSLSSGGGGGTDTQYF. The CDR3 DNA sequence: TGTGCCAGCAGCTTAAGTAGCGGAGGAGGAGGAGGCACAGATACGCAGTATTTT. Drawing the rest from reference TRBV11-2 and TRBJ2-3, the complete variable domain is EAGVAQSPRYKIIEKRQSVAFWCNPISGHATLYWYQQILGQGPKLLIQFQNNGVVDDSQLPKDRFSAERLKGVDSTLKIQPAKLEDSAVYLCASSLSSGGGGGTDTQYFGPGTRLTVL.

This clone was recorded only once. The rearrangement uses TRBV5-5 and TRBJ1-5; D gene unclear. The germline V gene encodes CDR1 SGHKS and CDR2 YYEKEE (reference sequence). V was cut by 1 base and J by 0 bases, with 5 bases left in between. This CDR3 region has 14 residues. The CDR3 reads CASSLLDSNQPQHF. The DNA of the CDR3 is TGTGCCAGCAGCTTGTTAGATAGCAATCAGCCCCAGCATTTT.

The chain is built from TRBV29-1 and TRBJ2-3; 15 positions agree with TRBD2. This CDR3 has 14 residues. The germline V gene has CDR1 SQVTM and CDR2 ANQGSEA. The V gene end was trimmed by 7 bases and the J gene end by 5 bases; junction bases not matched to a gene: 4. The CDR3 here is CSAEGLAGGDTQYF. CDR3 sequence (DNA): TGCAGCGCGGAGGGACTAGCGGGAGGAGATACGCAGTATTTT.

Here the CDR3 DNA reads TGTGCCACCCGGGGACTAGCGAGGGATGAGCAGTTCTTC. It is translated as CATRGLARDEQFF. The V call is TRBV6-1, the J call TRBJ2-1, with 10 bases fitting TRBD2. Germline V gives CDR1 MNHNS, CDR2 SASEGT. The junction had 8 bases not matched to a gene; V was cut back by 10 bases and J by 8 bases. This CDR3 region has 13 residues.

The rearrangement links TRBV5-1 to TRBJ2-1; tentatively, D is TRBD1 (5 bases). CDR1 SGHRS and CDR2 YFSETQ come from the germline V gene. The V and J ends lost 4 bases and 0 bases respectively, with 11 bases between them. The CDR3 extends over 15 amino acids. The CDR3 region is CASSLDSSSYNEQFF. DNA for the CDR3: TGCGCCAGCAGCCTTGACAGCAGCTCCTACAATGAGCAGTTCTTC.

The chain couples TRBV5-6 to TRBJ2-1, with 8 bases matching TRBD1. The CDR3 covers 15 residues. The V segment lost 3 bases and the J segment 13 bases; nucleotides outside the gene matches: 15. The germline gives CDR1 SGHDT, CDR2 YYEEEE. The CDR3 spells CASSWGTGLKGDQFF. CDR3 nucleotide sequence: TGTGCCAGCAGCTGGGGGACAGGACTAAAAGGGGACCAGTTCTTC. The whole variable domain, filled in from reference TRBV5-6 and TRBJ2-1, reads DAGVTQSPTHLIKTRGQQVTLRCSPKSGHDTVSWYQQALGQGPQFIFQYYEEEERQRGNFPDRFSGHQFPNYSSELNVNALLLGDSALYLCASSWGTGLKGDQFFGPGTRLTVL.

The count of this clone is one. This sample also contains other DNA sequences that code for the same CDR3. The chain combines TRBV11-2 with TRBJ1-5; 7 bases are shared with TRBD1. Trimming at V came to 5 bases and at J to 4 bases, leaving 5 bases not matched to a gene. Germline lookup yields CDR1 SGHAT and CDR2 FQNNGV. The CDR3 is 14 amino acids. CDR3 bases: TGTGCCAGCAGCCCACAGGGGAGTAATCAGCCCCAGCATTTT. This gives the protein CASSPQGSNQPQHF.

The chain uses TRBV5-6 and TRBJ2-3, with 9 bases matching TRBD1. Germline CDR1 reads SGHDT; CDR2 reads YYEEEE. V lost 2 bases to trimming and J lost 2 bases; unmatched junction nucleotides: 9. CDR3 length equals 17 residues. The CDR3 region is CASSFLRQGVDTDTQYF. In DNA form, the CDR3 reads TGTGCCAGCAGCTTCTTGCGACAGGGGGTGGACACAGATACGCAGTATTTT.

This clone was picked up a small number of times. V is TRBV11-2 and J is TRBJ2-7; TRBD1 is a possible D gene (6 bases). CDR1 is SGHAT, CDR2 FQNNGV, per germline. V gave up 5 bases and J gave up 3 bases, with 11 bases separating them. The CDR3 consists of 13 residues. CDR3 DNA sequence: TGTGCCAGCAGCCCTGGCAGGGGCTACGAGCAGTACTTC. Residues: CASSPGRGYEQYF.

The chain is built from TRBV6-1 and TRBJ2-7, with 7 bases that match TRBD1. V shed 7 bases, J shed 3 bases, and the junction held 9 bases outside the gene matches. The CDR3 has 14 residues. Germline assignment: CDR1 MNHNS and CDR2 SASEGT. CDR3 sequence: CASNNPGQLYEQYF. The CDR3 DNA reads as TGTGCCAGCAATAACCCGGGACAGCTCTACGAGCAGTACTTC.

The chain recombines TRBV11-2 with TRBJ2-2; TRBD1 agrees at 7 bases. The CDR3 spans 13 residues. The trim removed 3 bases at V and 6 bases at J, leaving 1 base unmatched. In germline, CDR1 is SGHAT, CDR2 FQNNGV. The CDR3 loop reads CASSFDRAGELFF. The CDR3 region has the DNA TGTGCCAGCAGCTTTGACAGGGCCGGGGAGCTGTTTTTT.

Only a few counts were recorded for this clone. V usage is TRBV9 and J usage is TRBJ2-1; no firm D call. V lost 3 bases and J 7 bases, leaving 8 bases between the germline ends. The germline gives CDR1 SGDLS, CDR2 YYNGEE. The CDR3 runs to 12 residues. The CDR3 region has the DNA TGTGCCAGCAGCGCCCCCCAAAATGAGCAGTTCTTC. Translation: CASSAPQNEQFF. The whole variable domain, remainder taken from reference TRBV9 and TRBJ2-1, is DSGVTQTPKHLITATGQRVTLRCSPRSGDLSVYWYQQSLDQGLQFLIQYYNGEERAKGNILERFSAQQFPDLHSELNLSSLELGDSALYFCASSAPQNEQFFGPGTRLTVL.

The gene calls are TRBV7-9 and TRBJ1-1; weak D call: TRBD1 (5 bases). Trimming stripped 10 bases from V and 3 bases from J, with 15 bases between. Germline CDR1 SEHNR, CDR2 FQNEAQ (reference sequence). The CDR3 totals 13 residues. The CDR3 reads CAIETGGYTEAFF. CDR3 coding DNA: TGTGCCATCGAGACGGGGGGATACACTGAAGCTTTCTTT.

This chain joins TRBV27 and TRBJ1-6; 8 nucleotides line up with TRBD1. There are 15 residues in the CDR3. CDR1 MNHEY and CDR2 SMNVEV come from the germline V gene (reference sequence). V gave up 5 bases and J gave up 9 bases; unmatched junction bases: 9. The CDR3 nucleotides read TGTGCCAGCAGTCTAATGGGACAGGCCCGTTCACCCCTCCACTTT. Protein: CASSLMGQARSPLHF.

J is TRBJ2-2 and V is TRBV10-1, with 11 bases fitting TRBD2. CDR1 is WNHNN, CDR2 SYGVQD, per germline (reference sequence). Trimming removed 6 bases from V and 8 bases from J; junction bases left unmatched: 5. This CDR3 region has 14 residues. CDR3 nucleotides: TGCGCCAGCAGACTACTAGCGGGGGCGGGGGAGCTGTTTTTT. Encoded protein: CASRLLAGAGELFF.

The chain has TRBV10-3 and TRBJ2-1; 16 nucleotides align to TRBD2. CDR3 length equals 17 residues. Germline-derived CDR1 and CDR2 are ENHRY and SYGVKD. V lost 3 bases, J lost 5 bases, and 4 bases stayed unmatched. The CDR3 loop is CAISEPGLAGGDNEQFF. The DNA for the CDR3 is TGTGCCATCAGTGAACCGGGACTAGCGGGGGGGGACAATGAGCAGTTCTTC.

For the CDR3, the DNA is TGCGCCAGCAGCCAAGTTGGGACAGGGAACTACGAGCAGTACTTC. Encoded protein: CASSQVGTGNYEQYF. The chain links TRBV4-1 to TRBJ2-7, with 9 bases lining up with TRBD1. The germline V gene encodes CDR1 MGHRA and CDR2 YSYEKL. The CDR3 sequence is 15 residues long. With 1 base clipped from V and 3 bases from J, the junction kept 4 bases outside the gene matches.

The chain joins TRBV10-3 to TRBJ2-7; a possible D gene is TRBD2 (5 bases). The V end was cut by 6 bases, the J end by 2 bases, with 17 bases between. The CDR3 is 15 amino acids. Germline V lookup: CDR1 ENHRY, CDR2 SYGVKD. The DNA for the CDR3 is TGTGCCATCAGGGGCGAGGGCAAAGGGACCTACGAGCAGTACTTC. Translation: CAIRGEGKGTYEQYF.